The present T cell receptor (beta chain) was sequenced within a study of human thymus T cells. Regarding the study as a whole: Unrelated individuals had highly overlapping thymic repertoires, as reported in related research.

The CDR3 covers 13 residues. V lost 5 bases, J lost 1 base, and 10 bases lay in between. CDR1 is SGHRS and CDR2 is YFSETQ in the germline V gene. Some clones are missing from TCRdb's copy, which holds only in-frame ones; the method was immunoSEQ multiplex PCR. The sample lists around 120,000 clones; around 96% were seen once. Thymic resections from corrective heart surgery supplied the tissue. Donation came from healthy Finnish infants having corrective surgery for congenital heart defects. As concerns this clone: Its antigen is not known.

This clonotype was sampled from a boy under two years old with a congenital heart defect but otherwise immunologically healthy. This sequence joins TRBV5-1 and TRBJ2-7; D remains ambiguous. Sequenced: thymus tissue. CDR3 loop: CASRPFDSYEQYF. CDR3 nucleotide sequence: TGCGCCAGCAGACCCTTCGATTCCTACGAGCAGTACTTC.